This entry is about one TCR beta chain. No antigen is known for it. The sample comes from a study of beta chain features in type 1 diabetes. Study observations and caveats: Highly expressing activated T cells could be over-counted with a cDNA template. The study found fewer insertions and more deletions at VDJ junctions in type 1 diabetes patients.

TCRB transcripts that were expressed got sequenced, as all of the isolated RNA had been reverse transcribed. Clones were read by immunoSEQ multiplex PCR, and TCRdb kept only the in-frame ones, dropping some. The data contain roughly 310,000 clones, roughly 9.6% of them singletons. Blood was drawn once from each donor into heparinised tubes. The draws averaged about 120 mL. CD4+ naive, central memory, regulatory and stem cell-like memory subsets were isolated by sorting on CD45RO/CCR7/CD25/CD127/CD95/CD27. Germline-derived CDR1 and CDR2 are KGHSH and LQKENI. V dropped 6 bases and J dropped 5 bases, with 10 bases sitting between them. The CDR3 is 12 amino acids.

Source material: naive CD4+ T cells from blood. This TCR was recovered from a woman aged 25 to 39 in good health. This sequence joins TRBV18 and TRBJ1-1, with no clear D. The CDR3 sequence: CASSEVGTEAFF. The CDR3 DNA reads TGTGCCAGCTCTGAGGTGGGTACTGAAGCTTTCTTT.